This is a list of T cell receptor beta chains from one sample in a study of blood T cell repertoires in COVID-19. The table came from immunoSEQ multiplex PCR; TCRdb's copy has only in-frame clones and leaves some out. The sample yields about 480,000 clones, about 89% seen once. The sequencing input was peripheral blood. The source of these receptors is a woman in her fifties or sixties with COVID-19, enrolled during active disease. Each CDR3 is given with its conserved first and last residue. The order of the fields is clone size, D gene, J gene, V gene, CDR3 protein, CDR3 DNA. D genes are given only for firm matches. Rows may omit the clone size; those that give it use once, few, many or a size class.

>NA|TRBD1|TRBJ2-5|TRBV19
CASRSRGQETQYF
TGTGCCAGTAGAAGCAGGGGGCAAGAGACCCAGTACTTC
>once|NA|TRBJ2-2|TRBV5-4
CASSAGTGELFF
TGTGCCAGCAGCGCCGGGACCGGGGAGCTGTTTTTT
>NA|NA|TRBJ2-1|TRBV30
CAWSGLNNEQFF
TGTGCCTGGAGTGGCCTAAACAATGAGCAGTTCTTC
>NA|TRBD1|TRBJ1-6|TRBV5-1
CASSLRDSENSPLHF
TGCGCCAGCAGCTTACGGGACAGTGAAAATTCACCCCTCCACTTT
>NA|NA|TRBJ1-3|TRBV9
CASSQQTGRNTIYF
TGTGCCAGCAGTCAACAAACAGGGAGAAACACCATATATTTT
>NA|TRBD2|TRBJ2-1|TRBV10-3
CAISSRGPGGTSGYNEQFF
TGTGCCATCAGTTCTCGGGGGCCGGGCGGGACTAGCGGATACAATGAGCAGTTCTTC
>NA|TRBD2|TRBJ2-6|TRBV9
CASSARLAGGPSSGANVLTF
TGTGCCAGCAGCGCCAGACTAGCGGGGGGGCCTAGCTCTGGGGCCAACGTCCTGACTTTC
>NA|NA|TRBJ1-1|TRBV5-1
CASSPLVTQGEGAFF
TGCGCCAGCAGCCCCCTGGTAACACAGGGAGAAGGGGCTTTCTTT
>NA|NA|TRBJ2-3|TRBV24-1
CATSALSSGSTDTQYF
TGTGCCACCAGTGCCCTCAGTTCGGGATCAACAGATACGCAGTATTTT
>NA|NA|TRBJ2-4|TRBV7-2
CASSLALGGGNIQYF
TGTGCCAGCAGCTTAGCGTTGGGTGGAGGAAACATTCAGTACTTC
>NA|NA|TRBJ1-5|TRBV18
CASSPGGSGQPQHF
TGTGCCAGCTCACCAGGGGGCAGTGGCCAGCCCCAGCATTTT
>NA|TRBD1|TRBJ2-3|TRBV18
CASSPGQDRADTQYF
TGTGCCAGCTCACCCGGACAGGACCGCGCAGATACGCAGTATTTT
>NA|NA|TRBJ2-2|TRBV18
CASSPTKRTGELFF
TGTGCCAGCTCACCTACCAAGAGGACCGGGGAGCTGTTTTTT
>NA|TRBD1|TRBJ1-4|TRBV30
CAWNSGTGSLKLFF
TGTGCCTGGAATTCCGGGACAGGGTCTTTGAAACTGTTTTTT
>NA|TRBD1|TRBJ1-5|TRBV19
CASRQGGQPQHF
TGTGCCAGTAGACAGGGGGGGCAGCCCCAGCATTTT
>few|NA|TRBJ1-1|TRBV11-1
CASSLAGGTEAFF
TGTGCCAGCAGCCTTGCGGGGGGCACTGAAGCTTTCTTT
>once|NA|TRBJ1-2|TRBV3-1/TRBV3-2
CASSQGSVNYGYTF
TGTGCCAGCAGCCAAGGGTCAGTTAACTATGGCTACACCTTC
>NA|NA|TRBJ1-2|TRBV30
CAWSVMGGYGYTF
TGTGCCTGGAGTGTAATGGGAGGCTATGGCTACACCTTC
>NA|NA|TRBJ1-4|TRBV5-1
CASSGGADDEKLFF
TGCGCCAGCAGCGGCGGTGCTGATGATGAAAAACTGTTTTTT
>NA|TRBD1|TRBJ2-6|TRBV5-1
CASSSNRGPTGANVLTF
TGCGCCAGCAGCTCCAACAGGGGCCCCACTGGGGCCAACGTCCTGACTTTC
>NA|TRBD1|TRBJ1-6|TRBV30
CAWSVPRGRSYNSPLHF
TGTGCCTGGAGTGTGCCCAGGGGGCGATCCTATAATTCACCCCTCCACTTT
>NA|TRBD1|TRBJ2-3|TRBV5-1
CASILLPGQGADTQYF
TGCGCCAGCATTCTACTCCCGGGACAGGGGGCAGATACGCAGTATTTT
>few|NA|TRBJ1-1|TRBV6-5
CASSPRTENTEAFF
TGTGCCAGCAGTCCCCGGACAGAGAACACTGAAGCTTTCTTT
>NA|TRBD1|TRBJ2-1|TRBV5-6
CASSLGLRTGGNEQFF
TGTGCCAGCAGCCTAGGTTTAAGGACAGGGGGCAATGAGCAGTTCTTC
>NA|NA|TRBJ1-4|TRBV6-5
CASSYSRGFEKLFF
TGTGCCAGCAGTTATAGTAGGGGCTTTGAAAAACTGTTTTTT
>NA|NA|TRBJ1-3|TRBV7-9
CASSFQSFSGNTIYF
TGTGCCAGCAGCTTTCAGTCTTTCTCTGGAAACACCATATATTTT
>NA|NA|TRBJ1-1|TRBV5-6
CASSSVTEAFF
TGTGCCAGCAGCTCCGTCACTGAAGCTTTCTTT
>NA|TRBD1|TRBJ1-2|TRBV4-1
CASSQWTGAHYGYTF
TGCGCCAGCAGCCAGTGGACAGGGGCCCACTATGGCTACACCTTC
>NA|NA|TRBJ1-1|TRBV3-1/TRBV3-2
CASSQVVNSPEAFF
TGTGCCAGCAGCCAAGTGGTGAACAGCCCTGAAGCTTTCTTT
>NA|TRBD1|TRBJ2-5|TRBV24-1
CATSDFGQGRETQYF
TGTGCCACCAGTGATTTTGGACAGGGGAGGGAGACCCAGTACTTC
>NA|NA|TRBJ1-4|TRBV19
CASTMSDEKLFF
TGTGCCAGTACCATGAGTGATGAAAAACTGTTTTTT
>NA|NA|TRBJ1-2|TRBV27
CASRTGLDYGYTF
TGTGCCAGCAGAACAGGGTTGGACTATGGCTACACCTTC
>NA|TRBD1|TRBJ1-2|TRBV7-2
CASSLVITGGHGYTF
TGTGCCAGCAGCTTAGTTATTACAGGGGGCCATGGCTACACCTTC
>NA|NA|TRBJ2-7|TRBV5-1
CASSLVSGGPYEQYF
TGCGCCAGCAGCTTGGTGTCCGGAGGGCCCTACGAGCAGTACTTC
>NA|TRBD1|TRBJ1-2|TRBV29-1
CSVGQGINYGYTF
TGCAGCGTGGGACAGGGGATTAACTATGGCTACACCTTC
>NA|TRBD1|TRBJ1-4|TRBV18
CASSLDRGDEKLFF
TGTGCCAGCTCACTGGACAGGGGCGACGAAAAACTGTTTTTT
>NA|TRBD1|TRBJ1-2|TRBV10-3
CAISPNRDRGTQSYGYTF
TGTGCCATCAGTCCGAACCGGGACAGGGGAACCCAAAGCTATGGCTACACCTTC
>NA|NA|TRBJ1-1|TRBV2
CASSDDIVNTEAFF
TGTGCCAGCAGTGACGACATTGTGAACACTGAAGCTTTCTTT
>NA|NA|TRBJ2-1|TRBV5-1
CASSLWSPFIRLETFGSYNEQFF
TGCGCCAGCAGCTTGTGGTCCCCCTTTATCCGACTAGAGACCTTCGGCTCCTACAATGAGCAGTTCTTC
>few|NA|TRBJ1-2|TRBV6-6
CASRTRSGYTF
TGTGCCAGCAGGACCCGGAGCGGCTACACCTTC
>NA|TRBD1|TRBJ2-5|TRBV9
CASSDGTGQETQYF
TGTGCCAGCAGCGATGGGACAGGGCAAGAGACCCAGTACTTC
>NA|NA|TRBJ1-3|TRBV19
CASSINSYSGNTIYF
TGTGCCAGTAGTATTAACAGCTATTCTGGAAACACCATATATTTT
>few|TRBD1|TRBJ1-2|TRBV2
CASSLRQGPVSGYTF
TGTGCCAGCAGTCTAAGACAGGGGCCTGTCTCTGGCTACACCTTC
>once|TRBD2|TRBJ2-3|TRBV15
CATSRRGSTDTQYF
TGTGCCACCAGCAGGCGGGGGAGCACAGATACGCAGTATTTT
>NA|NA|TRBJ2-1|TRBV10-3
CAISVPGQNNEQFF
TGTGCCATCAGTGTCCCCGGACAGAACAATGAGCAGTTCTTC
>NA|NA|TRBJ1-2|TRBV5-1
CASSKGGLTHFNYGYTF
TGCGCCAGTAGTAAGGGCGGACTGACCCATTTTAACTATGGCTACACCTTC
>NA|NA|TRBJ1-6|TRBV30
CAWSPTGDWSPLHF
TGTGCCTGGAGTCCCACAGGAGATTGGTCACCCCTCCACTTT
>NA|NA|TRBJ2-7|TRBV6-1
CASSEIYRPYEQYF
TGTGCCAGCAGTGAAATTTACAGACCCTACGAGCAGTACTTC
>few|TRBD1|TRBJ1-2|TRBV4-2
CASSQPSGDRGLYGYTF
TGTGCCAGCAGCCAACCCTCCGGGGACAGGGGGCTCTATGGCTACACCTTC
>NA|TRBD1|TRBJ2-5|TRBV2
CASRDRGGTQYF
TGTGCCAGCAGAGACAGGGGGGGGACCCAGTACTTC
>NA|NA|TRBJ2-5|TRBV7-8
CASSAAGEKETQYF
TGTGCCAGCAGCGCCGCGGGTGAGAAAGAGACCCAGTACTTC
>NA|NA|TRBJ2-3|TRBV3-1/TRBV3-2
CASSLTKGGGPDTQYF
TGTGCCAGCAGCCTCACGAAAGGGGGGGGTCCAGATACGCAGTATTTT
>NA|NA|TRBJ2-4|TRBV28
CASSFQGTNIQYF
TGTGCCAGCAGTTTTCAGGGGACAAACATTCAGTACTTC
>once|NA|TRBJ2-2|TRBV4-1
CASSHSSLGEGTGELFF
TGCGCCAGCAGCCACTCCTCTCTGGGAGAAGGCACCGGGGAGCTGTTTTTT
>NA|NA|TRBJ1-1|TRBV12-3/TRBV12-4
CASRRENTEAFF
TGTGCCAGTCGGCGGGAGAACACTGAAGCTTTCTTT